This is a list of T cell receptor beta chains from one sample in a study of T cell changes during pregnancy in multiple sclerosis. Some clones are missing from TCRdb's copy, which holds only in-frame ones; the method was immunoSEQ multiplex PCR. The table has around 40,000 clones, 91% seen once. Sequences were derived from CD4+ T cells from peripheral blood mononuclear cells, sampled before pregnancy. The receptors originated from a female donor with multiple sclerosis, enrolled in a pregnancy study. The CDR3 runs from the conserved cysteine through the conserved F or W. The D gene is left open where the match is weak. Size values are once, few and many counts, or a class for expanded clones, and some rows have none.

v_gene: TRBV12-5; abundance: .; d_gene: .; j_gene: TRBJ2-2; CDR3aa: CASGSDRSGELFF; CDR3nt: TGTGCTAGTGGTTCCGACAGGTCCGGGGAGCTGTTTTTT
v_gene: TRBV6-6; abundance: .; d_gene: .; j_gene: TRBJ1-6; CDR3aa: CASSYSGNSYNSPLHF; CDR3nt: TGTGCCAGCAGTTACTCGGGCAACTCCTATAATTCACCCCTCCACTTT
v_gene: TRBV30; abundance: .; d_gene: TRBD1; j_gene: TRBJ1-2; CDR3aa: CAWRGGQGRYTF; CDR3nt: TGTGCCTGGAGAGGCGGACAGGGGCGCTACACCTTC
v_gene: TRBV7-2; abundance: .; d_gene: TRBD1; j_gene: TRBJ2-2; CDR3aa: CASSLEGQGNRELFF; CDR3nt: TGTGCCAGCAGCTTGGAGGGACAGGGGAACCGGGAGCTGTTTTTT
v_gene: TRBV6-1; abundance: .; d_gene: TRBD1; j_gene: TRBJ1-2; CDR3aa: CASSEPGTGGSGYTF; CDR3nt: TGTGCCAGCAGTGAACCCGGGACAGGGGGCTCTGGCTACACCTTC
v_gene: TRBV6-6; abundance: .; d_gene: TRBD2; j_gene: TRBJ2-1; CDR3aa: CASRPGLAGGQDEQFF; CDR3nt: TGTGCCAGCAGACCCGGACTAGCGGGGGGGCAGGATGAGCAGTTCTTC
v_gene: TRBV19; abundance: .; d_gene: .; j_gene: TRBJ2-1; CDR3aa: CASSIGQINNEQFF; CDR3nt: TGTGCCAGTAGTATTGGACAGATAAACAATGAGCAGTTCTTC
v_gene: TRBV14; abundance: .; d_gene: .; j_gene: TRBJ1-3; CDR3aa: CASKTGSSGNTIYF; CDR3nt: TGTGCCAGCAAGACTGGGAGCTCTGGAAACACCATATATTTT
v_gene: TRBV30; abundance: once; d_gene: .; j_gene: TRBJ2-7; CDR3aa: CASRLTYEQYF; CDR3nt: TGTGCCTCCAGATTAACCTACGAGCAGTACTTC
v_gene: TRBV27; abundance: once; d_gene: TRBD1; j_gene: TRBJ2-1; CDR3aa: CASTESTGFSNEQFF; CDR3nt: TGTGCCAGCACCGAATCGACAGGGTTTTCCAATGAGCAGTTCTTC
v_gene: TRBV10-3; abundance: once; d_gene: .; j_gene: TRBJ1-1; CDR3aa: CAISEPGLTNTEAFF; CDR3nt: TGTGCCATCAGTGAGCCGGGACTAACTAACACTGAAGCTTTCTTT
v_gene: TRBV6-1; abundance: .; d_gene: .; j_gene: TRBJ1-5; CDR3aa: CASIQGGNQPQHF; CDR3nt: TGTGCCAGTATACAGGGAGGGAATCAGCCCCAGCATTTT